This T cell receptor beta chain is drawn from a study of cytomegalovirus exposure and HLA in healthy donors. With 60 Vbeta and 13 Jbeta primers, the PCR was carried out. Sequenced by immunoSEQ multiplex PCR; TCRdb stores in-frame clones only, minus some. The sample shows around 160,000 clones, around 78% of them seen only once. V lost 2 bases and J lost 8, with 19 bases in between. This CDR3 is 16 amino acids long. The germline gives CDR1 ENHRY, CDR2 SYGVKD. This TCR came from a young woman in good health and CMV-seronegative. Material for sequencing was PBMCs. The chain is built from TRBV10-3 and TRBJ2-1; maybe TRBD2 (6 bases). DNA for the CDR3: TGTGCCATCAGTGAGAGAAGCAGCGGACTAAGGGATGAGCAGTTCTTC. Its protein is CAISERSSGLRDEQFF.